The sample holds one count of the clone carrying this T cell receptor (beta chain). The antigen remains undetermined. V was trimmed by 0 bases and J by 5 bases, leaving 12 bases between them. CDR1 is SGHRS and CDR2 is YFSETQ in the germline V gene. This CDR3 region has 14 residues. Each patient relapsed following autologous stem cell transplantation, and prior brentuximab vedotin exposure differed. Complete response, partial response or progressive disease constituted the best response categories observed. This specimen comes from a study of PD-1 blockade in classical Hodgkin lymphoma. General study results and limits: Newly diagnosed patients were reported to start with lower TCR diversity than healthy donors. Patients who initiated nivolumab within 1 year of ASCT were excluded. Patients who responded completely had about the same baseline diversity as newly diagnosed patients.

The data were produced by immunoSEQ multiplex PCR, yet TCRdb's version contains in-frame clones alone and is incomplete. The sample has fewer than 25,000 clones, 70% to 85% seen once; the top ten hold about 39%. The rearrangement links TRBV5-1 to TRBJ2-7; TRBD1 is a possible D gene (6 bases). Source: peripheral blood mononuclear cells (PBMCs), taken before the second cycle of nivolumab. This TCR came from a human donor with classical Hodgkin lymphoma. This CDR3 is CASSLARQANEQYF. The CDR3 DNA follows: TGCGCCAGCAGCTTGGCCCGACAGGCTAACGAGCAGTACTTC. Full variable domain (remainder filled in from reference TRBV5-1 and TRBJ2-7): KAGVTQTPRYLIKTRGQQVTLSCSPISGHRSVSWYQQTPGQGLQFLFEYFSETQRNKGNFPGRFSGRQFSNSRSEMNVSTLELGDSALYLCASSLARQANEQYFGPGTRLTVT.